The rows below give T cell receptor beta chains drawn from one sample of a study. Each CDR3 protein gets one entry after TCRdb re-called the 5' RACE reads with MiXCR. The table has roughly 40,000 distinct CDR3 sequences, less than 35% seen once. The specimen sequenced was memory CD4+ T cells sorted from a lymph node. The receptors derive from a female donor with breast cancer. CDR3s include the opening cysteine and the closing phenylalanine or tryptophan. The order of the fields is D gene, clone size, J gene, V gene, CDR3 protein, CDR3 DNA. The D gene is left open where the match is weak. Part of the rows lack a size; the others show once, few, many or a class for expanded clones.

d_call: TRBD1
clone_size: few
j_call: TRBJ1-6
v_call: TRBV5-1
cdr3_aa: CASSPRTGITPLHF
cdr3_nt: TGCGCCAGCAGCCCCCGGACAGGTATCACACCCCTCCACTTT

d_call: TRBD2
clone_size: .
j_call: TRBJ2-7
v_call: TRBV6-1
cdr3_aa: CASSERRLAVSSYEQYF
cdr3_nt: TGTGCCAGCAGTGAACGAAGACTAGCGGTGAGCTCCTACGAGCAGTACTTC

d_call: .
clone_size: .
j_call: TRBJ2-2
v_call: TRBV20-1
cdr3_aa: CSGRGAGTGELFF
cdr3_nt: TGCAGTGGGAGGGGGGCCGGAACCGGGGAGCTGTTTTTT

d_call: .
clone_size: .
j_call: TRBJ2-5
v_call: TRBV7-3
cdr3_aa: CASSRGRQETQYF
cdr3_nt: TGTGCCAGCAGCCGAGGACGCCAAGAGACCCAGTACTTC

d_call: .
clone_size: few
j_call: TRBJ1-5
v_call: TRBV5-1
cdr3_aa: CASSLAGQPNQPQHF
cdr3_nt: TGCGCCAGCAGCTTGGCCGGACAGCCGAATCAGCCCCAGCATTTT

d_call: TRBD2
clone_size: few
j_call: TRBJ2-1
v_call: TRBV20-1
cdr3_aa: CSAPLLERGSGNEQFF
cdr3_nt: TGCAGTGCTCCCCTTCTTGAGCGGGGTTCCGGCAATGAGCAGTTCTTC

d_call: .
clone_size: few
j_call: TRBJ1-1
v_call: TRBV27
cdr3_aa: CASSLRAGAGTEAFF
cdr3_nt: TGTGCCAGCAGTTTACGGGCAGGGGCTGGTACTGAAGCTTTCTTT

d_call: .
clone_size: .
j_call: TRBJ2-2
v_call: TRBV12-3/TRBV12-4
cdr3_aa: CASSRSTGRRGELFF
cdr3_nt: TGTGCCAGCAGCCGTTCTACAGGGAGAAGAGGGGAGCTGTTTTTT

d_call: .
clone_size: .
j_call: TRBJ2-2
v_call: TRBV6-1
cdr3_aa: CASSDAATGGDTGELFF
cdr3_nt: TGTGCCAGCAGTGACGCAGCTACAGGGGGGGACACCGGGGAGCTGTTTTTT

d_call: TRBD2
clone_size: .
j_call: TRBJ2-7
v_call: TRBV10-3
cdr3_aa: CAISAPGTSGGYEQYF
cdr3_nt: TGTGCCATCAGTGCGCCCGGGACTAGCGGGGGTTACGAGCAGTACTTC

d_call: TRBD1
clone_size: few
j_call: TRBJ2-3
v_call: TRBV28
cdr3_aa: CASSLDRNTDTQYF
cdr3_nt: TGTGCCAGCAGTTTGGACAGGAACACAGATACGCAGTATTTT

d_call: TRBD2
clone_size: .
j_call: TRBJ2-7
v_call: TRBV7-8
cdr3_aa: CASSFSGRALHEQYF
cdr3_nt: TGTGCCAGCAGCTTTAGCGGGAGGGCTCTCCACGAGCAGTACTTC

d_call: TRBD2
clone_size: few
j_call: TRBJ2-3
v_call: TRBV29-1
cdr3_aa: CSVGLAETDTQYF
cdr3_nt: TGCAGCGTTGGACTAGCGGAAACAGATACGCAGTATTTT

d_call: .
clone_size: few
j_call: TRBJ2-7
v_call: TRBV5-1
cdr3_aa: CASSLEGGRDYEQYF
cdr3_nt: TGCGCCAGCAGCTTGGAGGGGGGCCGCGACTACGAGCAGTACTTC

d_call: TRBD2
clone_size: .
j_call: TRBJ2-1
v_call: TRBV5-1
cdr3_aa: CASSNGGTSNNEQFF
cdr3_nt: TGCGCCAGCAGCAACGGGGGGACTTCTAACAATGAGCAGTTCTTC

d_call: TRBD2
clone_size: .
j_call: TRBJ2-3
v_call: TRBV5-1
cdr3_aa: CASRRTSGGASTDTQYF
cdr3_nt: TGCGCCAGCCGACGAACTAGCGGGGGGGCTAGCACAGATACGCAGTATTTT

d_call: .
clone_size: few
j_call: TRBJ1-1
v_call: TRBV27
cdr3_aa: CASSLTGINTEAFF
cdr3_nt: TGTGCCAGCAGTTTAACAGGGATCAACACTGAAGCTTTCTTT

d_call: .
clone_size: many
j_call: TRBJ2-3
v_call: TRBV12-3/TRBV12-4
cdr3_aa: CASSSRQSTDTQYF
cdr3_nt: TGTGCCAGCAGTTCCCGACAGAGCACAGATACGCAGTATTTT

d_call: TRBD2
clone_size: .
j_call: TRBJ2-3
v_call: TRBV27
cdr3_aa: CASSLSFLAGAHTDTQYF
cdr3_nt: TGTGCCAGCAGTTTATCGTTTCTAGCGGGAGCCCACACAGATACGCAGTATTTT

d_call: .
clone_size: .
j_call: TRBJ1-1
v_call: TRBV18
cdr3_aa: CASSRDGGILMNTEAFF
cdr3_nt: TGTGCCAGCTCCCGCGATGGGGGGATTTTAATGAACACTGAAGCTTTCTTT

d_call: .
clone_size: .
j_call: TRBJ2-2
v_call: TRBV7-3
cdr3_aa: CASSPQIVAGELFF
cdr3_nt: TGTGCCAGCAGCCCGCAGATAGTCGCCGGGGAGCTGTTTTTT

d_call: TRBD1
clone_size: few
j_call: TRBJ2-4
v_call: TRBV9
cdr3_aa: CASSALEQGDIQYF
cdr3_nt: TGTGCCAGCAGCGCCCTAGAACAGGGGGACATTCAGTACTTC

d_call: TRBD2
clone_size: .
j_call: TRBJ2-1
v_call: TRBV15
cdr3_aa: CATSRGTSGRNNEQFF
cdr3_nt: TGTGCCACCAGCAGGGGAACTAGCGGGAGGAACAATGAGCAGTTCTTC

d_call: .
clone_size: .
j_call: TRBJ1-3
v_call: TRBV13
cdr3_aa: CASSRLEGLQGNTIYF
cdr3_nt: TGTGCCAGCAGCCGCCTTGAGGGGCTGCAAGGAAACACCATATATTTT

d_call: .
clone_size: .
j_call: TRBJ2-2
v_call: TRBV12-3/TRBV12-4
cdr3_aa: CASSTTRGGELFF
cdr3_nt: TGTGCCAGCAGTACGACTAGGGGCGGGGAGCTGTTTTTT

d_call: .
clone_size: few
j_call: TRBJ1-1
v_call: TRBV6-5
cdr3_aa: CATVEGKGEAFF
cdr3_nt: TGTGCCACCGTGGAGGGTAAGGGTGAAGCTTTCTTT

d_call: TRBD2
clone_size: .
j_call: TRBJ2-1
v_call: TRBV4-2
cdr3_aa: CASSQENGRASNEQFF
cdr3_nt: TGTGCCAGCAGCCAAGAAAACGGGAGGGCCAGCAATGAGCAGTTCTTC

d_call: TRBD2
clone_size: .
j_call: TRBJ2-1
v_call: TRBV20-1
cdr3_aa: CSVPSGRQGLFF
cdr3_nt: TGCAGTGTTCCCAGCGGGAGGCAGGGACTTTTCTTC

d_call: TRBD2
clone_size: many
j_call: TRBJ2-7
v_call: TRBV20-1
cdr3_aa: CSAGSGRGDEQYF
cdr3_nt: TGCAGTGCTGGAAGCGGGAGGGGGGACGAGCAGTACTTC

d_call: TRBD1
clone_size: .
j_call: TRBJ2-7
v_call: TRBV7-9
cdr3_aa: CASSNRDRVYEQYF
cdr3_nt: TGTGCCAGCAGTAACCGGGACAGGGTCTACGAGCAGTACTTC

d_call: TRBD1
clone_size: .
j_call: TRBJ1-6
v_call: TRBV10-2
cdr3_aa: CGSSEYEGQYNPPLHF
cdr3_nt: TGCGGCAGCAGTGAGTACGAGGGACAGTATAATCCACCCCTCCACTTT

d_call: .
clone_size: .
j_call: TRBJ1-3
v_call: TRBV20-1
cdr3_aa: CSVPRLSSGNTIYF
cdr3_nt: TGCAGTGTCCCCAGGCTGAGCTCTGGAAACACCATATATTTT

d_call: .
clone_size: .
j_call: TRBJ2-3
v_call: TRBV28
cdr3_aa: CASSVARRADTQYF
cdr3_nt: TGTGCCAGCAGCGTGGCACGTCGCGCAGATACGCAGTATTTT

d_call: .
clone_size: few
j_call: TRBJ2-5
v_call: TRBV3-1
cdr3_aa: CASSRPLETQYF
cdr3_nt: TGTGCCAGCAGCCGACCCTTGGAGACCCAGTACTTC

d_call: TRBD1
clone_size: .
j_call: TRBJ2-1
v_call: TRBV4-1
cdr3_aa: CPSSRGTGVYNEQFF
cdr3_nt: TGCCCCAGCAGCCGTGGGACAGGGGTATACAATGAGCAGTTCTTC

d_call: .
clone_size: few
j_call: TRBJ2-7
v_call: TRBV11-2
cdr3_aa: CASSLDRGVYEQYF
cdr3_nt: TGTGCCAGCAGCCTGGACCGAGGGGTGTACGAGCAGTACTTC

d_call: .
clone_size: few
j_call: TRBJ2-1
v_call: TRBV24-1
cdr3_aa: CATPLGISYNEQFF
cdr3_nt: TGTGCCACCCCGTTGGGGATCTCCTACAATGAGCAGTTCTTC

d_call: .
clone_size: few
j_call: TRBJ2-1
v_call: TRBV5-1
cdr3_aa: CASRITQVNEQFF
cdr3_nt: TGCGCCAGCAGAATAACACAGGTGAATGAGCAGTTCTTC

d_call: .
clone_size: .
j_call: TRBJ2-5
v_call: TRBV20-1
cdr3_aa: CSARDSRGAWETQYF
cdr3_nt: TGCAGTGCTAGAGATTCGAGGGGGGCATGGGAGACCCAGTACTTC

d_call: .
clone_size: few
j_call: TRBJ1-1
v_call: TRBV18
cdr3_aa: CASSPLWVGANTEAFF
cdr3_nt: TGTGCCAGCTCACCACTATGGGTCGGGGCGAACACTGAAGCTTTCTTT

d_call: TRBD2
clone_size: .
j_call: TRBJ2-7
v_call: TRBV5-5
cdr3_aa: CASSHRVAGRYEQYF
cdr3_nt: TGTGCCAGCAGCCATCGGGTAGCGGGAAGATACGAGCAGTACTTC

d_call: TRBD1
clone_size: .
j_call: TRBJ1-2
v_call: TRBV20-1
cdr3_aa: CSAIPQGAQGGYTF
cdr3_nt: TGCAGTGCTATACCGCAGGGGGCGCAGGGTGGCTACACCTTC

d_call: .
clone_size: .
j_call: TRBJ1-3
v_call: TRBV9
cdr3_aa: CASSAGSGNTIYF
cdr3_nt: TGTGCCAGCAGCGCGGGGTCGGGAAACACCATATATTTT

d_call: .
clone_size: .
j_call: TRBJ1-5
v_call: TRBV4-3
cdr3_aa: CASSQDATRNQPQHF
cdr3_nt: TGCGCCAGCAGCCAAGATGCAACCAGAAATCAGCCCCAGCATTTT

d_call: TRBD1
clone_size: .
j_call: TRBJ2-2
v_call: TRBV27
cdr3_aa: CAASPGTGNTGELFF
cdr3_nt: TGTGCCGCTTCACCGGGGACAGGCAACACCGGGGAGCTGTTTTTT

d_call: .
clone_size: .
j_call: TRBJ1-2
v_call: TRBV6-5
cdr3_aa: CASSYGVAYGYTF
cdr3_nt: TGTGCCAGCAGTTACGGGGTTGCCTATGGCTACACCTTC

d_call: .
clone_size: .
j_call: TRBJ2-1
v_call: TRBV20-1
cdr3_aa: CSARDLRRNNEQFF
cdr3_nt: TGCAGTGCTAGAGATTTGAGGCGGAACAATGAGCAGTTCTTC

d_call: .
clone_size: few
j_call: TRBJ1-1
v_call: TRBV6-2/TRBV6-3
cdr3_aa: CASSYEVGEAFF
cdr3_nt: TGTGCCAGCAGTTACGAGGTGGGTGAAGCTTTCTTT

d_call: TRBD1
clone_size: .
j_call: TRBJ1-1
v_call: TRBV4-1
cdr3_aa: CASSRLQGARTEAFF
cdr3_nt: TGCGCCAGCAGCCGCTTACAGGGGGCAAGGACTGAAGCTTTCTTT

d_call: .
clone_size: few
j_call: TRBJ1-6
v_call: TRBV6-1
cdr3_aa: CASRGGGTRDSPLHF
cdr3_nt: TGTGCCAGCAGAGGGGGAGGGACAAGAGATTCACCCCTCCACTTT

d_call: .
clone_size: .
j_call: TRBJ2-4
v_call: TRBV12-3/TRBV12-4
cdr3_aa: CASSLWASEGNIQYF
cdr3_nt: TGTGCCAGCAGTTTATGGGCTAGCGAAGGGAACATTCAGTACTTC

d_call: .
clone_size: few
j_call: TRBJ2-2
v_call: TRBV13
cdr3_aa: CASSLDRAGELFF
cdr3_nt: TGTGCCAGCAGCTTAGACCGGGCCGGGGAGCTGTTTTTT

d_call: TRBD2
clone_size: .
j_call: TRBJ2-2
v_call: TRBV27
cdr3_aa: CASSPPRLAGVTTGELFF
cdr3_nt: TGTGCCAGCAGTCCGCCCCGACTAGCGGGAGTAACCACCGGGGAGCTGTTTTTT

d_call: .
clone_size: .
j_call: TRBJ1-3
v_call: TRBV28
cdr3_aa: CASSLSQARTAGNTIYF
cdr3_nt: TGTGCCAGCAGTTTATCCCAGGCCAGGACAGCTGGAAACACCATATATTTT

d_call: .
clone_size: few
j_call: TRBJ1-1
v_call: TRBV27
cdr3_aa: CASSLGKHTEAFF
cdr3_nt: TGTGCCAGCAGTTTAGGCAAACACACTGAAGCTTTCTTT

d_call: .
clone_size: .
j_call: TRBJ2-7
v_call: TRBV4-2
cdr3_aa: CASSQGAYEQYF
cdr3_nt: TGTGCCAGCAGCCAAGGGGCTTACGAGCAGTACTTC

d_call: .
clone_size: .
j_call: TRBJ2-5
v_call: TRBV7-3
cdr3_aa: CASSAPGTQSETQYF
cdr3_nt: TGTGCCAGCAGCGCCCCCGGGACCCAGTCCGAGACCCAGTACTTC

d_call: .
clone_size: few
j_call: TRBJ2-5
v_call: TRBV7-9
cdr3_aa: CASSPGARLQETQYF
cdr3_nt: TGTGCCAGCAGCCCCGGGGCACGGCTCCAAGAGACCCAGTACTTC

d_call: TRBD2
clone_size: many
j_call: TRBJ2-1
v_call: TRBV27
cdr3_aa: CASSSLQGREVGDEQFF
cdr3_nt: TGTGCCAGCAGTTCCCTCCAAGGGCGGGAGGTTGGGGATGAGCAGTTCTTC